This TCR beta chain stems from a study of blood T cell repertoires in COVID-19. At the level of the study: PBMCs, B-cell-depleted T cells, or T cells provided the cDNA or gDNA that made up the material.

Sequencing used immunoSEQ multiplex PCR; TCRdb keeps in-frame clones, though not all of them. The sample carries about 35,000 clones, about 90% recorded once. V dropped 3 bases and J dropped 6 bases, with 9 bases sitting between them. This CDR3 spans 13 amino acids. The chain uses TRBV12-3 or TRBV12-4 and TRBJ1-5, with a weak D call TRBD1 (5 bases). The sequencing input was peripheral blood. The TCR originated in a man older than 75 with acute or convalescent COVID-19. The CDR3 is CASSLVQGQPQHF. CDR3 DNA sequence: TGTGCCAGCAGTTTGGTCCAGGGTCAGCCCCAGCATTTT.